Following are 6 T cell receptor beta chains from one sample sequenced in a study of siplizumab effects on memory and regulatory T cells (dated by TCRdb to 2018 to 2020). Libraries were prepared through the immunoSEQ multiplex PCR assay. Imported from immuneACCESS, the table was reduced by TCRdb to in-frame sequences with V and J called. These copies leave out some clones; in studies compared against another copy, an unresolved V gene accounts for under half, and the cause of the remainder is not known. Across this sample there are 90,000 to 150,000 clones, with approximately 92% seen only once. The biggest ten clones account for roughly 0.17% of the sample. Material for sequencing was non-Treg CD4+ T cells sorted from blood. Sample cell subset or site, as interpreted from the label and publication: FACS-sorted unstimulated CD4+ non-regulatory T cells. The receptors shown here come from a human donor in good health.

This chain links TRBV10-3 with TRBJ1-1, with TRBD1 matching over 9 bases. The CDR3 runs 15 residues. Germline V gene sequence: CDR1 ENHRY, CDR2 SYGVKD. After removal of 3 bases from V and 2 bases from J, the junction contained 4 bases not matched to a gene. CDR3 sequence: CAISESGQGNTEAFF. In DNA, the CDR3 is TGTGCCATCAGTGAATCGGGACAGGGTAACACTGAAGCTTTCTTT.

The chain joins TRBV19 to TRBJ2-3; TRBD2 agrees at 7 bases. V lost 11 bases and J lost 3; bases outside the gene matches: 17. This CDR3 is 16 amino acids long. Germline CDR1 and CDR2: LNHDA and SQIVND (reference sequence). The CDR3 here is CALRDREDFRTDTQYF. CDR3 sequence (DNA): TGTGCCCTGCGAGACCGGGAGGACTTTCGAACAGATACGCAGTATTTT.

The chain recombines TRBV5-6 with TRBJ2-7; D is possibly TRBD1 (5 bases). Trimming took off 1 base at V and 5 bases at J, with 10 bases between the two ends. The CDR3 has 13 residues. Germline CDR1 is SGHDT and CDR2 is YYEEEE. The CDR3 here is CASSLWPRDEQYF. The CDR3 DNA is TGTGCCAGCAGCTTGTGGCCCAGGGACGAGCAGTACTTC. Full variable domain (outside the CDR3, taken from reference TRBV5-6 and TRBJ2-7): DAGVTQSPTHLIKTRGQQVTLRCSPKSGHDTVSWYQQALGQGPQFIFQYYEEEERQRGNFPDRFSGHQFPNYSSELNVNALLLGDSALYLCASSLWPRDEQYFGPGTRLTVT.

V gene TRBV10-3 combines with J gene TRBJ1-2, with TRBD1 matching over 8 bases. This CDR3 spans 13 amino acids. With V trimmed by 3 bases and J by 4 bases, 1 base remained unmatched. The germline gives CDR1 ENHRY, CDR2 SYGVKD. CDR3 amino acids: CAISEDRGYGYTF. For the CDR3, the DNA is TGTGCCATCAGTGAAGACAGGGGCTATGGCTACACCTTC.

This clone was observed once. The gene calls are TRBV11-1 and TRBJ2-1; 13 bases agree with TRBD2. J lost 7 bases, V lost 1 base, and 1 base had no gene match. Germline-derived CDR1 and CDR2 are SGHAT and FQDESV (reference sequence). This CDR3 has 15 amino acids. The CDR3, as DNA: TGTGCCAGCAGCTTAGGACTAGCGGGGGGTAATGAGCAGTTCTTC. Translation gives CASSLGLAGGNEQFF.

The chain carries TRBV4-1 and TRBJ1-2; 8 bases match TRBD1. V was clipped by 1 base and J by 4 bases; unmatched bases: 5. The CDR3 is 15 amino acids. Germline V CDR1 and CDR2: MGHRA, YSYEKL. The CDR3 region has the DNA TGCGCCAGCAGCCAAGCCCGGGACAGGATCTATGGCTACACCTTC. Protein: CASSQARDRIYGYTF.